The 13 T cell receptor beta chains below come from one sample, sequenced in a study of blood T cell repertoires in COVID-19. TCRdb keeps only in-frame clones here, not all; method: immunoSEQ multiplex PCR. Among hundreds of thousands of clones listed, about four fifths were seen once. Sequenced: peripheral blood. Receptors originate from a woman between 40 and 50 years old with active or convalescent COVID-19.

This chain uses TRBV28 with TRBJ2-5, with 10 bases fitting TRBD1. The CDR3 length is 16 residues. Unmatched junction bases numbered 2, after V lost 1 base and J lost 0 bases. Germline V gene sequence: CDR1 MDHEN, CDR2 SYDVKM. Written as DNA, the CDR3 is TGTGCCAGCAGTTTATCGACAGGGGGCTACCAAGAGACCCAGTACTTC. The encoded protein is CASSLSTGGYQETQYF.

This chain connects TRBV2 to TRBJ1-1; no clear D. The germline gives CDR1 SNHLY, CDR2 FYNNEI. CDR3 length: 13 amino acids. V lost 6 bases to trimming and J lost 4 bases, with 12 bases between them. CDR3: CASRREGGTEAFF. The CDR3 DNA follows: TGTGCCAGCAGGAGGGAAGGAGGCACTGAAGCTTTCTTT.

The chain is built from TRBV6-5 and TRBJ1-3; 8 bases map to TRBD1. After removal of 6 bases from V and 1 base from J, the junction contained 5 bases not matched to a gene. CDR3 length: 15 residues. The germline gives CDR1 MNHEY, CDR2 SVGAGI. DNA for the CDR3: TGTGCCAGCAGAAGACAGGGGTTTTCTGGAAACACCATATATTTT. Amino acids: CASRRQGFSGNTIYF.

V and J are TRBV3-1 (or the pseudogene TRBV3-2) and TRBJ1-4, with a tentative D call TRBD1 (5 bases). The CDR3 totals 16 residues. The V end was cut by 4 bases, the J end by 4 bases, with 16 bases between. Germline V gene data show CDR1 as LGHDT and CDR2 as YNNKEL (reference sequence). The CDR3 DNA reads TGTGCCAGCAGCCCGCAGGGTGGGCAGGGTAATGAAAAACTGTTTTTT. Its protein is CASSPQGGQGNEKLFF.

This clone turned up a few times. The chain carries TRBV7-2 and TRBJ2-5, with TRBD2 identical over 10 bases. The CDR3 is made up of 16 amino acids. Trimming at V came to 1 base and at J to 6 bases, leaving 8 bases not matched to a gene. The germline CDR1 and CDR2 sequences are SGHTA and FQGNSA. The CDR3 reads CASSLDPAGGPKTQYF. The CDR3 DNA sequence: TGTGCCAGCAGCTTAGATCCAGCGGGGGGGCCGAAGACCCAGTACTTC.

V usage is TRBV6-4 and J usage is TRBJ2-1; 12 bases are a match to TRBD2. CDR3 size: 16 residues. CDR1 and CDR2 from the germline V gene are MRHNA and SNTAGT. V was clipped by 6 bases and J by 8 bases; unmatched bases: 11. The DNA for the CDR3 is TGTGCCAGCAGGTTCACACTACTAGCGGGAGGATATGAGCAGTTCTTC. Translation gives CASRFTLLAGGYEQFF.

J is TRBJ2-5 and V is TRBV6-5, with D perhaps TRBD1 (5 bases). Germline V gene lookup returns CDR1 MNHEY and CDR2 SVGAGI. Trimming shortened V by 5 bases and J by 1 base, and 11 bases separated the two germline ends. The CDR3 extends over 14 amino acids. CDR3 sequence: CASSSGAFQETQYF. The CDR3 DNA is TGTGCCAGCAGTAGTGGGGCATTCCAAGAGACCCAGTACTTC.

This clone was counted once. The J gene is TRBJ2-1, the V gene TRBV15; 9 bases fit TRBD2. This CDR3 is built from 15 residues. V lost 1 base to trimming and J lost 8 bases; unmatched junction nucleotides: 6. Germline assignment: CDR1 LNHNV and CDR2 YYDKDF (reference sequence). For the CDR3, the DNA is TGTGCCACCAGCAGAGTGGGCGGGGGGGCGGATGAGCAGTTCTTC. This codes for CATSRVGGGADEQFF.

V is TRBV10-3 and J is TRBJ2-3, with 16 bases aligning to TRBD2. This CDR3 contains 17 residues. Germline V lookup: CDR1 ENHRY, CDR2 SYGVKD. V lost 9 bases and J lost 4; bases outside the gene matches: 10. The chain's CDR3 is CAISGTSGGAGADTQYF. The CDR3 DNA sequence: TGTGCCATTTCCGGGACTAGCGGGGGGGCCGGAGCAGATACGCAGTATTTT.

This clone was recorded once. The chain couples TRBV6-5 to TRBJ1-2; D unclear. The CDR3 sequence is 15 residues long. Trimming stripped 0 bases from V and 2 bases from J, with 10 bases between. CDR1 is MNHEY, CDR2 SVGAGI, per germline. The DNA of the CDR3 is TGTGCCAGCAGTTACTCGTTGGGCCAAAACTATGGCTACACCTTC. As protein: CASSYSLGQNYGYTF.

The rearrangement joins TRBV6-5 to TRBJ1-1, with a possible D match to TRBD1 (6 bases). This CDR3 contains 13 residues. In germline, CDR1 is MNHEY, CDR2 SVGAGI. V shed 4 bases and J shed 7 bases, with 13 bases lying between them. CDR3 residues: CASSSTGRVEAFF. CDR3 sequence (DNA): TGTGCCAGCAGTTCTACAGGGAGGGTTGAAGCTTTCTTT.

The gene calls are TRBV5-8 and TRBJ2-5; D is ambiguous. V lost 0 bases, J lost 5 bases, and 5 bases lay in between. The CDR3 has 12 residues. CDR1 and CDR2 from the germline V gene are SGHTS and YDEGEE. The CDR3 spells CASSLVRETQYF. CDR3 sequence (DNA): TGTGCCAGCAGCTTGGTACGGGAGACCCAGTACTTC. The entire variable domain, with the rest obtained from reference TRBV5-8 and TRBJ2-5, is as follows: EAGVTQSPTHLIKTRGQQATLRCSPISGHTSVYWYQQALGLGLQFLLWYDEGEERNRGNFPPRFSGRQFPNYSSELNVNALELEDSALYLCASSLVRETQYFGPGTRLLVL.

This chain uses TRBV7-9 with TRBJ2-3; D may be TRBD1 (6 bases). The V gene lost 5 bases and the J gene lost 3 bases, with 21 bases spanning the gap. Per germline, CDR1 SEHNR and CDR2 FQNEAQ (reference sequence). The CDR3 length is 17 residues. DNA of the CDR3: TGTGCCAGCAGCGCCCACCAACAGGGCTATGCGACAGATACGCAGTATTTT. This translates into CASSAHQQGYATDTQYF.